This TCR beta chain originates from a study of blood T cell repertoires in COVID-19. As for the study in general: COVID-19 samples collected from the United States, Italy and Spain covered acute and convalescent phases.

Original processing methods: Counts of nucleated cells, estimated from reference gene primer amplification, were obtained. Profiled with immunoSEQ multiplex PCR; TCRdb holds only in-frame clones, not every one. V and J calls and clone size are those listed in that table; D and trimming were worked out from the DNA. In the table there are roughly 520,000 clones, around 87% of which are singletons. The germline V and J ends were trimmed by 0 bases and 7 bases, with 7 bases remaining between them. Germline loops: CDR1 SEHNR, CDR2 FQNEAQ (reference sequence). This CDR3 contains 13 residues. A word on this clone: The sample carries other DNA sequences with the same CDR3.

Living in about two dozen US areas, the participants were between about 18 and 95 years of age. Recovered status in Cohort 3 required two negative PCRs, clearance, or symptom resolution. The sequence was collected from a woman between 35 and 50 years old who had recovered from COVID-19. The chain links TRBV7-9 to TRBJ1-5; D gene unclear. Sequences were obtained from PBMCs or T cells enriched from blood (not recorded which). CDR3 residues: CASSLAGSQPQHF. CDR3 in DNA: TGTGCCAGCAGCTTAGCCGGGAGCCAGCCCCAGCATTTT. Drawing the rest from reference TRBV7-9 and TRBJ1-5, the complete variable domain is DTGVSQNPRHKITKRGQNVTFRCDPISEHNRLYWYRQTLGQGPEFLTYFQNEAQLEKSRLLSDRFSAERPKGSFSTLEIQRTEQGDSAMYLCASSLAGSQPQHFGDGTRLSIL.